The 7 T cell receptor beta chains reported below all come from one sample, sequenced in a study of shared T cell receptors in the human thymus. Clones were sequenced by immunoSEQ multiplex PCR, and TCRdb holds only the in-frame ones, with some missing. The profile shows hundreds of thousands of clones, over 75% of them singletons. The data were also submitted as part of a second study, on human thymus T cells.

The sample taken for sequencing was thymocytes. The receptor set was obtained from a boy younger than two with a congenital heart defect.

The sample holds one count of this clone. This sequence joins TRBV28 and TRBJ2-7, with 10 bases matching TRBD2. Trimming cost V 5 bases and J 2 bases; bases outside gene matches: 6. Germline V gene data show CDR1 as MDHEN and CDR2 as SYDVKM. The CDR3 has 15 amino acids. As DNA, the CDR3 is TGTGCCAGCAGTCCTGACCTAGCGGGAGCCTACGAGCAGTACTTC. Translation: CASSPDLAGAYEQYF.

As DNA, the CDR3 is TGTGCCAGCAGTTTCGGACTAGCGGGATTCTACAATGAGCAGTTCTTC. Amino acids: CASSFGLAGFYNEQFF. This chain joins TRBV27 and TRBJ2-1, with 12 bases that match TRBD2. The trim removed 3 bases at V and 3 bases at J, leaving 3 bases unmatched. The germline V gene has CDR1 MNHEY and CDR2 SMNVEV (reference sequence). The CDR3 spans 16 residues.

This clone came up once. The chain combines TRBV15 with TRBJ2-5; tentatively, D is TRBD2 (5 bases). This CDR3 region has 12 residues. Per germline, CDR1 LNHNV and CDR2 YYDKDF (reference sequence). V lost 5 bases, J lost 11 bases, and 15 bases lay in between. Here the CDR3 reads CATSDPGDEQYF. In nucleotides, the CDR3 is TGTGCCACCAGCGACCCCGGGGATGAGCAGTACTTC.

This clone appeared once. The chain combines TRBV27 with TRBJ2-1; the D gene is possibly TRBD1 (7 bases). This CDR3 is 16 amino acids long. V was clipped by 7 bases and J by 1 base, with 17 bases between them. The germline V gene encodes CDR1 MNHEY and CDR2 SMNVEV (reference sequence). The CDR3 protein is CASTTWGDSSYNEQFF. The CDR3 DNA is TGTGCCAGCACCACTTGGGGGGACAGTTCCTACAATGAGCAGTTCTTC.

On this clone: Other nucleotide sequences in the sample specify the same CDR3. The rearrangement joins TRBV4-3 to TRBJ2-1; no definite D call. CDR1 is LGHNA and CDR2 is YSLEER in the germline V gene. Trimming took 0 bases from V and 7 from J, leaving 7 bases between them. This CDR3 is built from 13 residues. The DNA for the CDR3 is TGCGCCAGCAGCCAAGATCGAGTGAATGAGCAGTTCTTC. This codes for CASSQDRVNEQFF.

This rearrangement joins TRBV5-1 to TRBJ2-5; D possibly corresponds to TRBD2 (5 bases). The CDR3 spans 13 residues. CDR1 SGHRS and CDR2 YFSETQ come from the germline V gene. V shed 2 bases and J shed 5 bases, with 10 bases lying between them. This chain's CDR3 is CASSFLARETQYF. In DNA form, the CDR3 reads TGCGCCAGCAGCTTCCTAGCCCGGGAGACCCAGTACTTC.

This clone was picked up a small number of times. The chain is built from TRBV15 and TRBJ2-1; D uncertain. The CDR3 consists of 14 residues. Deletions cut 0 bases from V and 7 bases from J, with 10 bases between. Germline-derived CDR1 and CDR2 are LNHNV and YYDKDF (reference sequence). CDR3: CATSRDPSRNEQFF. CDR3 nucleotide sequence: TGTGCCACCAGCAGAGATCCCTCTAGGAATGAGCAGTTCTTC. Looking up the rest from reference TRBV15 and TRBJ2-1 gives the full variable domain: DAMVIQNPRYQVTQFGKPVTLSCSQTLNHNVMYWYQQKSSQAPKLLFHYYDKDFNNEADTPDNFQSRRPNTSFCFLDIRSPGLGDTAMYLCATSRDPSRNEQFFGPGTRLTVL.